Listed here are 26 T cell receptor beta chains from one sample, sequenced in a study of cytomegalovirus exposure and HLA in healthy donors. The PCR used 60 Vbeta and 13 Jbeta primers. Generated by immunoSEQ multiplex PCR, the TCRdb table keeps only in-frame clones and is missing some. The table lists approximately 220,000 clones, 75% to 85% of them singletons. The sequenced material came from PBMCs. These receptors were taken from a girl aged 5-17 years in good health and CMV-seronegative.

This clone turned up a few times. The V and J genes are TRBV4-3 and TRBJ1-4; D is unresolved. Between the trimmed V and J ends, which lost 1 base and 0 bases, there was a span of 12 bases. The CDR3 is 17 residues long. CDR1 and CDR2 (germline): LGHNA, YSLEER. CDR3 coding DNA: TGCGCCAGCAGCCAAGTAGGAGTAGATGCAACTAATGAAAAACTGTTTTTT. Protein sequence: CASSQVGVDATNEKLFF.

This clone was detected a few times. This sequence joins TRBV7-3 and TRBJ1-1; D remains ambiguous. This CDR3 has 13 amino acids. Trimming removed 0 bases at V and 1 base at J, with 3 bases between. Germline CDR1 reads SGHTA; CDR2 reads FQGTGA. CDR3: CASSLTRNTEAFF. In DNA, the CDR3 is TGTGCCAGCAGCTTAACGCGGAACACTGAAGCTTTCTTT.

The V and J genes are TRBV5-1 and TRBJ2-1; 7 positions agree with TRBD2. This CDR3 region has 14 residues. Per the germline V gene, CDR1 is SGHRS and CDR2 is YFSETQ. J was trimmed by 4 bases and V by 7 bases; bases with no gene match: 8. CDR3 DNA sequence: TGCGCCAGCCTCCGGGGGGAGGGGTACAATGAGCAGTTCTTC. This gives the protein CASLRGEGYNEQFF.

The V gene is TRBV7-2, the J gene TRBJ1-1, with TRBD1 as a possible D gene (5 bases). V was cut by 5 bases and J by 0 bases, with 13 bases left in between. Germline CDR1 SGHTA, CDR2 FQGNSA. CDR3 length equals 15 residues. In nucleotides, the CDR3 is TGTGCCAGCAGCCCCGTGGGGCAAATGAACACTGAAGCTTTCTTT. Its protein is CASSPVGQMNTEAFF.

This clone appeared a single time. The J gene is TRBJ1-2, the V gene TRBV7-8, with D maybe TRBD1 (5 bases). CDR3 length: 14 amino acids. The V end lost 5 bases, the J end lost 0 bases, and 10 bases lay between the germline ends. Germline assignment: CDR1 SGHVS and CDR2 FQNEAQ. CDR3 in amino acids: CASSPDRANYGYTF. Here the CDR3 DNA reads TGTGCCAGCAGCCCAGACAGAGCTAACTATGGCTACACCTTC.

The chain combines TRBV5-4 with TRBJ2-7, with 10 bases matching TRBD2. The CDR3 totals 18 residues. CDR1 and CDR2 (germline): SGHNT, YYREEE (reference sequence). V gave up 4 bases and J gave up 2 bases; unmatched junction bases: 15. The DNA of the CDR3 is TGTGCCAGCAGCGGAGGACTAGCGGATACGCATGGGGCCTACGAGCAGTACTTC. As protein: CASSGGLADTHGAYEQYF.

The chain is built from TRBV10-1 and TRBJ2-1; the match to TRBD1 covers 7 bases. The CDR3 sequence is 15 residues long. Germline trimming cut 9 bases from V and 2 bases from J; bases unmatched to any gene: 10. Germline values: CDR1 WNHNN, CDR2 SYGVQD (reference sequence). DNA of the CDR3: TGCGCCAGTTCCACCGGGACAGCCACCTACAATGAGCAGTTCTTC. Its translation is CASSTGTATYNEQFF.

The gene calls are TRBV5-4 and TRBJ1-1; no clear D. The CDR3 sequence is 15 residues long. Germline CDR1 SGHNT, CDR2 YYREEE (reference sequence). The ends were cut back, 0 bases at V and 3 bases at J, with 12 bases in the middle. CDR3 nucleotides: TGTGCCAGCAGCTTGGCGCTCTCCGGGGACACTGAAGCTTTCTTT. It yields the protein CASSLALSGDTEAFF.

The V gene is TRBV4-1, the J gene TRBJ1-5, with a weak D call TRBD1 (5 bases). The CDR3 spans 16 residues. Per the germline V gene, CDR1 is MGHRA and CDR2 is YSYEKL. The V end lost 1 base, the J end lost 3 bases, and 13 bases lay between the germline ends. CDR3 in amino acids: CASSQAGGRDNQPQHF. As DNA, the CDR3 is TGCGCCAGCAGCCAAGCGGGGGGGAGGGACAATCAGCCCCAGCATTTT.

The chain joins TRBV11-2 to TRBJ1-2; D remains unclear. CDR3 length equals 13 residues. CDR1 SGHAT and CDR2 FQNNGV come from the germline V gene. V lost 5 bases to trimming and J lost 2 bases, with 9 bases between them. The CDR3 protein is CASSPQENYGYTF. In nucleotides, the CDR3 is TGTGCCAGCAGCCCGCAAGAGAACTATGGCTACACCTTC. Full variable domain (missing parts from reference TRBV11-2 and TRBJ1-2): EAGVAQSPRYKIIEKRQSVAFWCNPISGHATLYWYQQILGQGPKLLIQFQNNGVVDDSQLPKDRFSAERLKGVDSTLKIQPAKLEDSAVYLCASSPQENYGYTFGSGTRLTVV.

V is TRBV28 and J is TRBJ2-7; TRBD1 matches at 8 bases. Trimming removed 3 bases from V and 1 base from J; junction bases left unmatched: 8. CDR1 is MDHEN and CDR2 is SYDVKM in the germline V gene. This CDR3 contains 16 residues. The CDR3 region has the DNA TGTGCCAGCAGTTTCCGGACAGGGATACATTCCTACGAGCAGTACTTC. Its protein is CASSFRTGIHSYEQYF.

This clone was counted between two and nine times. The chain combines TRBV4-2 with TRBJ1-1; TRBD1 might be the D (6 bases). V lost 1 base and J 3 bases, leaving 12 bases between the germline ends. The length of the CDR3 is 15 residues. Germline-derived CDR1 and CDR2 are LGHNA and YNFKEQ. This CDR3 reads CASSQGRAGDTEAFF. CDR3 DNA: TGTGCCAGCAGCCAAGGTAGAGCAGGGGACACTGAAGCTTTCTTT.

The chain joins TRBV7-6 to TRBJ2-2, with TRBD2 matching 8 bases. This CDR3 is 20 amino acids long. Germline assignment: CDR1 SGHVS and CDR2 FNYEAQ. The V and J ends lost 2 bases and 4 bases, in that order; junction bases with no gene match: 18. CDR3 bases: TGTGCCAGCAGCTTAAATCCGGGACTAGGCGTCTCCGCAACCACCGGGGAGCTGTTTTTT. Amino acids: CASSLNPGLGVSATTGELFF.

This clone has a handful of counts. V gene TRBV7-2 combines with J gene TRBJ2-1; D is unclear. Germline V CDR1 and CDR2: SGHTA, FQGNSA. Trimming took off 5 bases at V and 10 bases at J, with 15 bases between the two ends. The CDR3 contains 13 residues. In nucleotides, the CDR3 is TGTGCCAGCAGCCTCAAATCGGCGAGGGAGCAGTTCTTC. Amino acid sequence: CASSLKSAREQFF.

The V gene is TRBV25-1, the J gene TRBJ2-2; D gene unclear. Trimming took off 1 base at V and 4 bases at J, with 7 bases between the two ends. This CDR3 is 14 amino acids long. Germline-derived CDR1 and CDR2 are MGHDK and SYGVNS. In DNA form, the CDR3 reads TGTGCCAGCAGTGAATGGGCCTCCACCGGGGAGCTGTTTTTT. It is translated as CASSEWASTGELFF.

V usage is TRBV27 and J usage is TRBJ1-2, with 7 bases aligning to TRBD1. This CDR3 spans 14 amino acids. Germline-derived CDR1 and CDR2 are MNHEY and SMNVEV (reference sequence). After removal of 2 bases from V and 3 bases from J, the junction contained 3 bases not matched to a gene. The CDR3 is CASSLGQAHYGYTF. In DNA, the CDR3 is TGTGCCAGCAGTTTAGGACAGGCCCACTATGGCTACACCTTC.

This rearrangement joins TRBV6-1 to TRBJ1-5, with a tentative D call TRBD1 (5 bases). This CDR3 spans 15 amino acids. Trimming took 8 bases from V and 5 from J, leaving 19 bases between them. Germline CDR1 MNHNS, CDR2 SASEGT. CDR3 in DNA: TGTGCCAGCGGGCCGGGACTATTTGATCATCAGCCCCAGCATTTT. Encoded protein: CASGPGLFDHQPQHF.

This chain uses TRBV4-1 with TRBJ1-6, with 9 bases identical to TRBD1. Germline values: CDR1 MGHRA, CDR2 YSYEKL. Unmatched junction bases numbered 6, after V lost 3 bases and J lost 6 bases. The CDR3 sequence is 16 residues long. CDR3 loop: CASSHDRGTANSPLHF. As DNA, the CDR3 is TGCGCCAGCAGCCACGACAGGGGGACGGCTAATTCACCCCTCCACTTT.

The J gene is TRBJ2-3, the V gene TRBV15; 9 nucleotides match TRBD2. The CDR3 is 17 residues long. V lost 3 bases, J lost 1 base, and 8 bases stayed unmatched. Germline lookup yields CDR1 LNHNV and CDR2 YYDKDF (reference sequence). CDR3 nucleotide sequence: TGTGCCACCAGCAGTCCTAGACTAGCGGACCGCACAGATACGCAGTATTTT. Translated, it gives CATSSPRLADRTDTQYF.

The V and J genes are TRBV9 and TRBJ2-6; TRBD1 is a possible D gene (5 bases). Germline CDR1 is SGDLS and CDR2 is YYNGEE. Trimming shortened V by 3 bases and J by 4 bases, and 20 bases separated the two germline ends. The CDR3 extends over 18 amino acids. Written as DNA, the CDR3 is TGTGCCAGCAGCGACCTAGGGGCTTCGGACGTAGGGGCCAACGTCCTGACTTTC. Amino acid sequence: CASSDLGASDVGANVLTF. Full variable domain (missing parts from reference TRBV9 and TRBJ2-6): DSGVTQTPKHLITATGQRVTLRCSPRSGDLSVYWYQQSLDQGLQFLIQYYNGEERAKGNILERFSAQQFPDLHSELNLSSLELGDSALYFCASSDLGASDVGANVLTFGAGSRLTVL.

The V gene is TRBV2, the J gene TRBJ1-2; 9 bases match TRBD1. Per germline, CDR1 SNHLY and CDR2 FYNNEI. V gave up 2 bases and J gave up 7 bases; unmatched junction bases: 5. The CDR3 is 14 amino acids. This chain's CDR3 is CASSEWDRVFGYTF. In nucleotides, the CDR3 is TGTGCCAGCAGTGAATGGGACAGGGTTTTTGGCTACACCTTC.

The chain couples TRBV28 to TRBJ1-1, with D perhaps matching TRBD1 (5 bases). The CDR3 spans 15 residues. Looked up from germline, CDR1 is MDHEN and CDR2 is SYDVKM. The V gene lost 6 bases and the J gene lost 3 bases, with 17 bases spanning the gap. The CDR3 sequence: CASSIHLGGDTEAFF. CDR3 coding DNA: TGTGCCAGCAGCATCCATTTGGGGGGGGACACTGAAGCTTTCTTT.

The rearrangement links TRBV5-1 to TRBJ2-3, with TRBD1 identical over 7 bases. The V gene's germline CDR1 is SGHRS and CDR2 YFSETQ. The CDR3 is 14 residues long. V trimming: 0 bases; J trimming: 4 bases; junction bases outside the gene matches: 2. CDR3 DNA sequence: TGCGCCAGCAGCTTGGCCGACAGGGCAGATACGCAGTATTTT. It codes for CASSLADRADTQYF.

The V call is TRBV9, the J call TRBJ1-6; perhaps TRBD1 as D (5 bases). This CDR3 region has 16 residues. V was shortened by 0 bases and J by 5 bases, with 12 bases between the two germline ends. Per the germline V gene, CDR1 is SGDLS and CDR2 is YYNGEE. The CDR3 bases are TGTGCCAGCAGCGTAGTGGGGGGTCATGATAATTCACCCCTCCACTTT. It translates to CASSVVGGHDNSPLHF.

This chain uses TRBV4-1 with TRBJ2-7; D perhaps matches TRBD1 (6 bases). V was clipped by 5 bases and J by 0 bases, with 14 bases between them. The CDR3 loop spans 15 amino acids. Germline CDR1 MGHRA, CDR2 YSYEKL. The DNA of the CDR3 is TGCGCCAGCAGCGAGACAGGTTTCAGCTCCTACGAGCAGTACTTC. Translating it yields CASSETGFSSYEQYF.

This clone was recorded once. The rearrangement uses TRBV6-5 and TRBJ1-5; TRBD1 might be the D (5 bases). Trimming removed 6 bases from V and 2 bases from J, with 14 bases in between. The CDR3 loop spans 15 amino acids. Per germline, CDR1 MNHEY and CDR2 SVGAGI. The CDR3 bases are TGTGCCAGCAGACAGGAGAGAATGGGCAATCAGCCCCAGCATTTT. Amino acids: CASRQERMGNQPQHF.